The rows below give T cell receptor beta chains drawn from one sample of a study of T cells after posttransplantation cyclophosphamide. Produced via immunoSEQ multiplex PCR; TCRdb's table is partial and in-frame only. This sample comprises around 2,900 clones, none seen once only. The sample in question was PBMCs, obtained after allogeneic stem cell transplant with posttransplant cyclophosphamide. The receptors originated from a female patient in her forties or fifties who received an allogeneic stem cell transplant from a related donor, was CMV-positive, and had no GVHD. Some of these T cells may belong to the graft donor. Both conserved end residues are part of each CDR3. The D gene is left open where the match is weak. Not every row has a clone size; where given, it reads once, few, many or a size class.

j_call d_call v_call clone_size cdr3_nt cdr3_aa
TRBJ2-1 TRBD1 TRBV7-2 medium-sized TGTGCCAGCAGCCCCACAGGGGGCGCATACAATGAGCAGTTCTTC CASSPTGGAYNEQFF
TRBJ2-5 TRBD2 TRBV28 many TGTGCCAGCAGCTATCCAGGCCTAGCGGGAGGTTGGAAAGAGACCCAGTACTTC CASSYPGLAGGWKETQYF
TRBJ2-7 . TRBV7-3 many TGTGCCAGCAGCTTAAACAGATTCTACGAGCAGTACTTC CASSLNRFYEQYF
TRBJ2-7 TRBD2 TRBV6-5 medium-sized TGTGCCAGCAGTTCAGTGGCGGAGCTAGCGGGCGAGCAGTACTTC CASSSVAELAGEQYF
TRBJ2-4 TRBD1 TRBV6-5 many TGTGCCAGCAGTTACTCGGACAGGGCAAACATTCAGTACTTC CASSYSDRANIQYF
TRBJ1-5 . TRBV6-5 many TGTGCCAGCAGGCCCATACAGTTTAGCAATCAGCCCCAGCATTTT CASRPIQFSNQPQHF
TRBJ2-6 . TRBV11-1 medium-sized TGTGCCAGCAGCTTCGGTTTCTCTGGGGCCAACGTCCTGACTTTC CASSFGFSGANVLTF
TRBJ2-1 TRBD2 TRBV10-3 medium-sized TGTGCCAACGGAGCATCAGCGGGAGGGACCCACAATGAGCAGTTCTTC CANGASAGGTHNEQFF
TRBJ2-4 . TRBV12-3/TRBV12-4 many TGTGCCAGGACAGATATAGCCAAAAACATTCAGTACTTC CARTDIAKNIQYF
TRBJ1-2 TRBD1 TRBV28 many TGTGCCAGCAGTCCATACCTAGATTCAGGGGGAAGGGATGGCTACACCTTC CASSPYLDSGGRDGYTF
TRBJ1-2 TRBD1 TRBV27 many TGTGCCAGCAGTTCTTATGGAGCCGACAGGGGTTTGGATGGCTACACCTTC CASSSYGADRGLDGYTF
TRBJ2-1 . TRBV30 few TGTGCCTGGAGCCGGGGTAGCGGAGCCTACAATGAGCAGTTCTTC CAWSRGSGAYNEQFF
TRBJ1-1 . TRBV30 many TGTGCCCTAGTAATGGCTGAAGCTTTCTTT CALVMAEAFF
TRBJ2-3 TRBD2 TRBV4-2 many TGTGCCAGCAGCCACACCCTTGGGACTAGCCAGGGAGATACGCAGTATTTT CASSHTLGTSQGDTQYF
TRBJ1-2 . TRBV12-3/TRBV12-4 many TGTGCCAGCAGCCTGGGCCTAGAGGGGGTGGACTATGGCTACACCTTC CASSLGLEGVDYGYTF
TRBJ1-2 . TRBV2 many TGTGCCAGCAGTCAGGAGCACTATGGCTACACCTTC CASSQEHYGYTF
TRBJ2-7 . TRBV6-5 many TGTGCCAGCAGTTACTATAACAGGTTGTACTTC CASSYYNRLYF
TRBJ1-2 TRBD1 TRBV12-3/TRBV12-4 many TGTGCCAGCAGGAATACAGGGGGCAACTATGGCTACACCTTC CASRNTGGNYGYTF
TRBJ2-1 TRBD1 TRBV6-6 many TGTGCCAGCAGATCGACAGGGGGCGCCCCCTACAATGAGCAGTTCTTC CASRSTGGAPYNEQFF
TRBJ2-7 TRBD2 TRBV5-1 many TGCGCCAGCAGCAAGACTAGCGGGAGTGGCGAGCAGTACTTC CASSKTSGSGEQYF
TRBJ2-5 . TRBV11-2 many TGTGCCAGCAGCCCCCGGGCAGGGCCCCAAGAGACCCAGTACTTC CASSPRAGPQETQYF
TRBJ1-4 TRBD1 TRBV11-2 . TGTGCCAGCAGCTTCGGGACAGGGGAAGAAAAACTGTTTTTT CASSFGTGEEKLFF
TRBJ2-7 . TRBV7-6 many TGTGCCAGCAGCTTAGCTGCGGATTTGGGCGAGCAGTACTTC CASSLAADLGEQYF
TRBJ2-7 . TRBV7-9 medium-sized TGTGCCAGCACTCCAGAGGCCCTCTACGAGCAGTACTTC CASTPEALYEQYF
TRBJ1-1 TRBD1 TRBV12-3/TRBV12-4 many TGTGCCAGCAGAAAGACAGGGTTGAACACTGAAGCTTTCTTT CASRKTGLNTEAFF
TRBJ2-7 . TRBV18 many TGTGCCAGCTCACCATCAGCGGCCTCCTACGAGCAGTACTTC CASSPSAASYEQYF
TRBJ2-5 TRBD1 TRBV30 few TGTGCCTGGGTTGAGACAGGGGTCTCGGAGACCCAGTACTTC CAWVETGVSETQYF
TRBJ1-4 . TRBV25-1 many TGTGCCAGCAGTGAAGGGGCGGTCCCTAATGAAAAACTGTTTTTT CASSEGAVPNEKLFF
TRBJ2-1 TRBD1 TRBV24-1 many TGTGCCACCAGTGAGAGAGGACAGGGGCCTGGCAATGAGCAGTTCTTC CATSERGQGPGNEQFF
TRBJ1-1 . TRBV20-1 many TGCAGTGCAATCGGTACGGGGGAGGCTTTCTTT CSAIGTGEAFF
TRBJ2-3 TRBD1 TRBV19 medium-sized TGTGCCAGTAGTACCCAGGACAGGTCCGTAGATACGCAGTATTTT CASSTQDRSVDTQYF
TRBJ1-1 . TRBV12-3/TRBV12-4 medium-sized TGTGCCAGCAGTCCGACAGAACCGAACACTGAAGCTTTCTTT CASSPTEPNTEAFF
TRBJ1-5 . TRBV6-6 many TGTGCCAGCAGTTTGACGGGGGGCGATCAGCCCCAGCATTTT CASSLTGGDQPQHF
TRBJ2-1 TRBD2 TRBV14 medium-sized TGTGCCAGCAGCCAAGGGACTAGCGGGAGGATCTCCTACAATGAGCAGTTCTTC CASSQGTSGRISYNEQFF
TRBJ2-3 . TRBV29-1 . TGCAGCGTTGACAGGGCGGTGGGAGATACGCAGTATTTT CSVDRAVGDTQYF
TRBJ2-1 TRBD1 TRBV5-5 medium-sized TGTGCCAGCAGCTCCTCCGGGACAGAGATCTACAATGAGCAGTTCTTC CASSSSGTEIYNEQFF
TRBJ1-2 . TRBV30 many TGTGCCTGGAGTGTTGGGCCCTATGGCTACACCTTC CAWSVGPYGYTF
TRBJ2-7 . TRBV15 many TGTGCCACCAGCAGAGAGCGCTCCTACGAGCAGTACTTC CATSRERSYEQYF
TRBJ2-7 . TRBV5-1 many TGCGCCAGCAGCGGCAGGGGGGTGGCCTACGAGCAGTACTTC CASSGRGVAYEQYF
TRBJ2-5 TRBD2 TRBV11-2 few TGTGCCAGCAGCTCTAGCGGGAAGGAGACCCAGTACTTC CASSSSGKETQYF
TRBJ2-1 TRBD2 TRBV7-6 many TGTGCCAGCAGCTTGGCGGGAGCTGAGCAGTTCTTC CASSLAGAEQFF
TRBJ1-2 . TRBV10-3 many TGTGCCATCAACCGGGGGAATTGGGGCTACACCTTC CAINRGNWGYTF
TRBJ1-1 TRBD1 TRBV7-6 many TGTGCCAGCAGCCGTAGGACAGGGGGGAAGATGAACACTGAAGCTTTCTTT CASSRRTGGKMNTEAFF
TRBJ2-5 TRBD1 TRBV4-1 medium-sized TGCGCCAGCAGCCAAGAACAGGGGGCGTGGGAGACCCAGTACTTC CASSQEQGAWETQYF
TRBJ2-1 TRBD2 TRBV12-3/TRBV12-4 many TGTGCCAGCAGCCCTCGCGGACTAGCGGGAGAAGGGCGGCAGTTCTTC CASSPRGLAGEGRQFF
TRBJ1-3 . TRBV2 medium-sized TGTGCCAGCAGTGTTGGGGGGAGTAATGGAAACACCATATATTTT CASSVGGSNGNTIYF
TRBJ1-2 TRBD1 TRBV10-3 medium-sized TGTGCCATCAGTGAGGCCGGGACAGGGGGCGCCGGCTACTATGCCTATGGCTACACCTTC CAISEAGTGGAGYYAYGYTF
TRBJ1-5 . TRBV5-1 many TGCGCCAGCAGCTATCAGGGAATGGGACAGCCCCAGCATTTT CASSYQGMGQPQHF
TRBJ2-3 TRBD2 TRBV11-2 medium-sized TGTGCCAGCAGCTTAGAGGCGGGAGCGGGGGATACGCAGTATTTT CASSLEAGAGDTQYF
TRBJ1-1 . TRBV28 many TGTGCCAGCATCGTCCTCGACAGAGGTGAAGCTTTCTTT CASIVLDRGEAFF
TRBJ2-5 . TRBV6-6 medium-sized TGTGCCAGCAGCTACGATGGACAGTACCAAGAGACCCAGTACTTC CASSYDGQYQETQYF
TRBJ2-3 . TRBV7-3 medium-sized TGTGCCAGCAGCCCGGTCAGGGAAGATACGCAGTATTTT CASSPVREDTQYF
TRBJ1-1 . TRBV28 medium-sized TGTGCCAGCAGTGATACTACAGGGATTGAAGCTTTCTTT CASSDTTGIEAFF
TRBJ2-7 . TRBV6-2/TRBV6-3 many TGTGCCAGCAGTTACTCCAGTTACGAGCAGTACTTC CASSYSSYEQYF
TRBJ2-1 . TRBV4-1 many TGCGCCAGCAGCCAAGTTGGCGGACTGACGTACAATGAGCAGTTCTTC CASSQVGGLTYNEQFF
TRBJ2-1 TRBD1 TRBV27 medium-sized TGTGCCAGCAGTTCCCCGGGACAGGGAATCCACAATGAGCAGTTCTTC CASSSPGQGIHNEQFF
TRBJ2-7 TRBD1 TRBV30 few TGTGCCTGGAGTGTAGGTGGGACAGGGGGGAGCGAGCAGTACTTC CAWSVGGTGGSEQYF